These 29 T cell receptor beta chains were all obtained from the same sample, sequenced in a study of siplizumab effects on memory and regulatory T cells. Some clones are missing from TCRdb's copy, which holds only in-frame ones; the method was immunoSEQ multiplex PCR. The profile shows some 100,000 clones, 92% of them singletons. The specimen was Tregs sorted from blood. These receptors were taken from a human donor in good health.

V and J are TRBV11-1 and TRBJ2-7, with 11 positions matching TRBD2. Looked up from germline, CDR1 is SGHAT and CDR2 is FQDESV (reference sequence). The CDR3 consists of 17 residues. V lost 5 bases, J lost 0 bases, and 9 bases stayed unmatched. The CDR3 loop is CASSPHRTSGSSYEQYF. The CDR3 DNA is TGTGCCAGCAGCCCTCACCGGACTAGCGGGTCCTCCTACGAGCAGTACTTC.

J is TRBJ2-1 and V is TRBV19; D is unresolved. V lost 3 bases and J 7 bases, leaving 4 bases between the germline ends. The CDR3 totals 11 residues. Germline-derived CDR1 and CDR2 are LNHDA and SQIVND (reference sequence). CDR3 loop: CASSMLNEQFF. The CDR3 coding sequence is TGTGCCAGTAGTATGTTGAATGAGCAGTTCTTC. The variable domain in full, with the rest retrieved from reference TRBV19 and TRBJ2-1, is DGGITQSPKYLFRKEGQNVTLSCEQNLNHDAMYWYRQDPGQGLRLIYYSQIVNDFQKGDIAEGYSVSREKKESFPLTVTSAQKNPTAFYLCASSMLNEQFFGPGTRLTVL.

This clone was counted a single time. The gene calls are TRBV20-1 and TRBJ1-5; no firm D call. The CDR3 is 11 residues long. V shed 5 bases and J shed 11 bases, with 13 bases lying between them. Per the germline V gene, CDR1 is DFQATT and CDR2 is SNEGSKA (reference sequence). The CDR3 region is CSAPLAETQHF. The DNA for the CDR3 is TGCAGTGCTCCCTTGGCCGAAACCCAGCATTTT.

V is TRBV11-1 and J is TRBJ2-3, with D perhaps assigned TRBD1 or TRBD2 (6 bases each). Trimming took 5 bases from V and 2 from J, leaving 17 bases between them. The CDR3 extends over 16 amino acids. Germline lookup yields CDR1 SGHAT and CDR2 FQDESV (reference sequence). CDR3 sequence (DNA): TGTGCCAGCAGCCTCCTAGGGGGGCGAATCACAGATACGCAGTATTTT. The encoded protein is CASSLLGGRITDTQYF. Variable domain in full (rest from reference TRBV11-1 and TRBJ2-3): EAEVAQSPRYKITEKSQAVAFWCDPISGHATLYWYRQILGQGPELLVQFQDESVVDDSQLPKDRFSAERLKGVDSTLKIQPAELGDSAMYLCASSLLGGRITDTQYFGPGTRLTVL.

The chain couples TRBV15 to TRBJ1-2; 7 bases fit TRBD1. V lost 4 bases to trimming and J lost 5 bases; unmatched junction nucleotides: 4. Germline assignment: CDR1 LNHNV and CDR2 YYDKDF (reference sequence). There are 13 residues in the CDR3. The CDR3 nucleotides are TGTGCCACCAGCACCCAGGGGGGGTATGGCTACACCTTC. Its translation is CATSTQGGYGYTF. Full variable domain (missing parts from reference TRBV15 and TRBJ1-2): DAMVIQNPRYQVTQFGKPVTLSCSQTLNHNVMYWYQQKSSQAPKLLFHYYDKDFNNEADTPDNFQSRRPNTSFCFLDIRSPGLGDTAMYLCATSTQGGYGYTFGSGTRLTVV.

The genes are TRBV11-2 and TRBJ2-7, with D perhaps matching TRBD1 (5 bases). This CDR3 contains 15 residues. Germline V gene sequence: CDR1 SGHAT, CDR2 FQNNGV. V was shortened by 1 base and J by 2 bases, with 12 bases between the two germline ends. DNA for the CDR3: TGTGCCAGCAGCTTAGCCGCAGGGTATACCTACGAGCAGTACTTC. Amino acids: CASSLAAGYTYEQYF.

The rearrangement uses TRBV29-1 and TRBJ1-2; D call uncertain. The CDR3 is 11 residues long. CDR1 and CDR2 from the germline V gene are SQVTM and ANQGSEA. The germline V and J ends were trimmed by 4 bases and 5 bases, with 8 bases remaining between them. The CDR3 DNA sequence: TGCAGCGTTGGAGACTTATATGGCTACACCTTC. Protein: CSVGDLYGYTF.

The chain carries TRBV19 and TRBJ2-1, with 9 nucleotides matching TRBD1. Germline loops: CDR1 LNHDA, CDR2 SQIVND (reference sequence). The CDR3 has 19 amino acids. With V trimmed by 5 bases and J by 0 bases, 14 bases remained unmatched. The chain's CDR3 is CASSVRDRVTLFSYNEQFF. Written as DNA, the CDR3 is TGTGCCAGTAGTGTCCGGGACAGGGTCACATTATTCTCCTACAATGAGCAGTTCTTC.

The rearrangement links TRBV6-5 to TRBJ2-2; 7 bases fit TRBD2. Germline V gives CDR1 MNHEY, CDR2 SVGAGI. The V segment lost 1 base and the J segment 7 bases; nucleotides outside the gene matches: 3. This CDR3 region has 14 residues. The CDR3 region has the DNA TGTGCCAGCAGTTACTGGGAGGGGAGCGGGGAGCTGTTTTTT. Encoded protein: CASSYWEGSGELFF.

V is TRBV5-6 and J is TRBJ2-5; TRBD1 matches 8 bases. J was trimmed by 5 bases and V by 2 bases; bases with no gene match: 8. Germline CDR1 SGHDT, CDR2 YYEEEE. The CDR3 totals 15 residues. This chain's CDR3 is CASSFMTGVGETQYF. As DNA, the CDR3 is TGTGCCAGCAGCTTTATGACAGGGGTCGGGGAGACCCAGTACTTC.

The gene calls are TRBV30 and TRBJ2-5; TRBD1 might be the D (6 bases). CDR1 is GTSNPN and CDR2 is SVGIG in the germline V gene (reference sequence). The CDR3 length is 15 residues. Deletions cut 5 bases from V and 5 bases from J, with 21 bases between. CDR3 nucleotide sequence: TGTGCCTGGGCTCAGGGGCTTGCCGTACGGGAGACCCAGTACTTC. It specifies CAWAQGLAVRETQYF.

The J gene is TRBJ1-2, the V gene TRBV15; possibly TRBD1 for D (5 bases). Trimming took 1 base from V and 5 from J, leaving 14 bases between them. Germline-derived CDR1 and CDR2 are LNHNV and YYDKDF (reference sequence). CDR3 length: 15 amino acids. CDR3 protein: CATSRASSGAYGYTF. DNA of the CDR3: TGTGCCACCAGCAGAGCATCGAGCGGGGCGTATGGCTACACCTTC.

CDR3 in amino acids: CASSLGTSWQYF. As DNA, the CDR3 is TGTGCCAGCAGCTTAGGGACTAGCTGGCAGTACTTC. The J gene is TRBJ2-7, the V gene TRBV11-2; 8 bases fit TRBD2. CDR3 length equals 12 residues. Germline loops: CDR1 SGHAT, CDR2 FQNNGV. The V gene end was trimmed by 1 base and the J gene end by 9 bases; junction bases not matched to a gene: 2.

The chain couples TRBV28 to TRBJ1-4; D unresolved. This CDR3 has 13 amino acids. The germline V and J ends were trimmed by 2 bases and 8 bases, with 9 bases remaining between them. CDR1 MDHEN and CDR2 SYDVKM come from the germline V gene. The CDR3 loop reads CASSLRRGEKLFF. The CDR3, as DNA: TGTGCCAGCAGTTTAAGGAGAGGAGAAAAACTGTTTTTT.

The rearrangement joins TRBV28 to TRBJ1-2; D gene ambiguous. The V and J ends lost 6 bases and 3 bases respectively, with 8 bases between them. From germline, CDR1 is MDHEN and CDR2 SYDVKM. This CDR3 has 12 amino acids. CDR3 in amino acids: CASSLGDYGYTF. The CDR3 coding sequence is TGTGCCAGCAGCCTGGGAGACTATGGCTACACCTTC.

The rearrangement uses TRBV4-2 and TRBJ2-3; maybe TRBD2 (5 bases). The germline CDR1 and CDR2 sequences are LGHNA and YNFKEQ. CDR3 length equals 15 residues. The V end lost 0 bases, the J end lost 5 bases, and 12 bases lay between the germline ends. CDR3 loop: CASSQDWRAEDTQYF. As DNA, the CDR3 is TGTGCCAGCAGCCAAGATTGGCGGGCTGAAGATACGCAGTATTTT.

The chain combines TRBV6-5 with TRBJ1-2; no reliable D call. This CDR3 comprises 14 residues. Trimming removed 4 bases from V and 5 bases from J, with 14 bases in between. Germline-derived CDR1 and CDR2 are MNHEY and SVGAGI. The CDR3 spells CASSLLSTAYGYTF. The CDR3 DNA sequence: TGTGCCAGCAGTTTACTTTCGACGGCTTATGGCTACACCTTC.

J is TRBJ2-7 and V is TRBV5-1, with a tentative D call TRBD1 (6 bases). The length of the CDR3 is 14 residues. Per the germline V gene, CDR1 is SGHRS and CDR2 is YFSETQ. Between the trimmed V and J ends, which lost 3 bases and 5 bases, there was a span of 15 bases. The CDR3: CASSSPGVVNEQYF. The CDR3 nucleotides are TGCGCCAGCAGCTCCCCAGGGGTCGTGAACGAGCAGTACTTC.

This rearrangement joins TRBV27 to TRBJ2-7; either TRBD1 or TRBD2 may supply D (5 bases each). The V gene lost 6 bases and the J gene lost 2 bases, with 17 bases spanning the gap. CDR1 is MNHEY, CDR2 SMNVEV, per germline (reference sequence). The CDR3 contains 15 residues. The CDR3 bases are TGTGCCAGCAGCCCCGGGTGGGGGATCCCCTACGAGCAGTACTTC. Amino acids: CASSPGWGIPYEQYF.

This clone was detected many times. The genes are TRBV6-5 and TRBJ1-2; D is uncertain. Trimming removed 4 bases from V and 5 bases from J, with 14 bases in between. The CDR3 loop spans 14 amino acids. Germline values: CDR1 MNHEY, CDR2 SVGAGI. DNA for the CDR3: TGTGCCAGCAGTTTGATTGGGAAGACATATGGCTACACCTTC. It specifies CASSLIGKTYGYTF.

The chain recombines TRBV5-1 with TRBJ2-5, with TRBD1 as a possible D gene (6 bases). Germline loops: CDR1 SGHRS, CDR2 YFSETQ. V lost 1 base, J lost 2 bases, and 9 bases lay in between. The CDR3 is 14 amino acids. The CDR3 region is CASSLSGTQETQYF. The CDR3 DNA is TGCGCCAGCAGCTTGTCGGGGACACAAGAGACCCAGTACTTC. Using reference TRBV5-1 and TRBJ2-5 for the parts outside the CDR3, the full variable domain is KAGVTQTPRYLIKTRGQQVTLSCSPISGHRSVSWYQQTPGQGLQFLFEYFSETQRNKGNFPGRFSGRQFSNSRSEMNVSTLELGDSALYLCASSLSGTQETQYFGPGTRLLVL.

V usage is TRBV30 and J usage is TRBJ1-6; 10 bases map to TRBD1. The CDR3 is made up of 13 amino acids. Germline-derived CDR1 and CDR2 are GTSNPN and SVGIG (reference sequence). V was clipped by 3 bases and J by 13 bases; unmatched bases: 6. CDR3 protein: CAWSPGQGNPLHF. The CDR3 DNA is TGTGCCTGGAGCCCGGGACAGGGGAACCCCCTCCACTTT.

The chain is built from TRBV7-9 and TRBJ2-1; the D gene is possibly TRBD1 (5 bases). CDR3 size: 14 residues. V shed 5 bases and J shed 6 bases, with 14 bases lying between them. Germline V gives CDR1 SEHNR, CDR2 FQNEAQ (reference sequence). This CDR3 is CASSLRGDLNEQFF. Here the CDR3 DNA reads TGTGCCAGCAGCCTTAGGGGCGACCTCAATGAGCAGTTCTTC. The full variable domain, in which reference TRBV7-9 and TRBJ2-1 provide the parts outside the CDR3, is DTGVSQNPRHKITKRGQNVTFRCDPISEHNRLYWYRQTLGQGPEFLTYFQNEAQLEKSRLLSDRFSAERPKGSFSTLEIQRTEQGDSAMYLCASSLRGDLNEQFFGPGTRLTVL.

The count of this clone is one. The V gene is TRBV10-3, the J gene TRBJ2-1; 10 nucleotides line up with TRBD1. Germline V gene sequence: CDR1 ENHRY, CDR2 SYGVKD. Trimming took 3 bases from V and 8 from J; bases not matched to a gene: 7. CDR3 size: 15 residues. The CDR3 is CAISDGDRGNDEQFF. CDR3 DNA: TGTGCCATCAGTGACGGGGACAGGGGTAACGATGAGCAGTTCTTC.

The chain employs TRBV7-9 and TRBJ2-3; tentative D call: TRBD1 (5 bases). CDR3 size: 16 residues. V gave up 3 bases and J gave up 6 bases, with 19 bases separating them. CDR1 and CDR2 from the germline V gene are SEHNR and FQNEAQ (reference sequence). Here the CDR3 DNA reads TGTGCCAGCAGCTTGCAGGGCCTAGTTAACTTTGATACGCAGTATTTT. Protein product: CASSLQGLVNFDTQYF.

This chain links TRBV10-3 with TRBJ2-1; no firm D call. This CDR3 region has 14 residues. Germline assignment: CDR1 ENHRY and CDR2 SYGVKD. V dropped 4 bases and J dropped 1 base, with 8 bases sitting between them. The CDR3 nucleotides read TGTGCCATCAGTGGTATTTCGTCCTACAATGAGCAGTTCTTC. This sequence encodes CAISGISSYNEQFF.

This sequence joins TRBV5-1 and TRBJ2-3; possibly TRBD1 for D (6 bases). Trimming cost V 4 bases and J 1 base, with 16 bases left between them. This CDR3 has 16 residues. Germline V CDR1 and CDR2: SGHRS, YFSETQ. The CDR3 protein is CASSAQGALGTDTQYF. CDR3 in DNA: TGCGCCAGCAGCGCACAGGGCGCGTTAGGCACAGATACGCAGTATTTT.

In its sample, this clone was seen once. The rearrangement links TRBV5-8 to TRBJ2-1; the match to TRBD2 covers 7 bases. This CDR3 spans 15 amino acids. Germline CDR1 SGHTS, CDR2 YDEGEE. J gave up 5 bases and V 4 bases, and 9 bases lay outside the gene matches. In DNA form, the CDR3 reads TGTGCCAGCAGCCTACCGGGACTACCAGACAATGAGCAGTTCTTC. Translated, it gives CASSLPGLPDNEQFF. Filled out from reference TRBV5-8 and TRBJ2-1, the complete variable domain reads EAGVTQSPTHLIKTRGQQATLRCSPISGHTSVYWYQQALGLGLQFLLWYDEGEERNRGNFPPRFSGRQFPNYSSELNVNALELEDSALYLCASSLPGLPDNEQFFGPGTRLTVL.

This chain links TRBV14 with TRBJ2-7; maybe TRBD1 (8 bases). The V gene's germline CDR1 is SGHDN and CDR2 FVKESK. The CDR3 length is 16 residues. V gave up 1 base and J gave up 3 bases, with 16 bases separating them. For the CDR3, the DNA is TGTGCCAGCAGCCAAGCTCCCACAGGGGGGGGCTACGAGCAGTACTTC. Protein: CASSQAPTGGGYEQYF.